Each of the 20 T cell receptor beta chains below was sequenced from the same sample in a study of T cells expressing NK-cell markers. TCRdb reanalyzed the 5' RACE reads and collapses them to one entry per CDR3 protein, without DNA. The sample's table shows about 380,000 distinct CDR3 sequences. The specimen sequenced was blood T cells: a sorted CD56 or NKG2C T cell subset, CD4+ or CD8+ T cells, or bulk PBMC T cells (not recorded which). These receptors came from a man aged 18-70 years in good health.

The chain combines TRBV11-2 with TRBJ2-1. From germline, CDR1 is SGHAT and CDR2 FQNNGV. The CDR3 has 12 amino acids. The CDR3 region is CASSKTTDKQFF.

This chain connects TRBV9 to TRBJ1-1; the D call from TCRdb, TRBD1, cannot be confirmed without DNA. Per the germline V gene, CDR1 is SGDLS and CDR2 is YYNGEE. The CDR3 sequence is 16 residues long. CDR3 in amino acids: CASSVRRTGGFTEAFF.

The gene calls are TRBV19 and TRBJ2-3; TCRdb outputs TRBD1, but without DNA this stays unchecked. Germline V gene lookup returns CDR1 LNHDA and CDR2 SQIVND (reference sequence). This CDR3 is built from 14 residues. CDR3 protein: CASLGGPYTDTQYF.

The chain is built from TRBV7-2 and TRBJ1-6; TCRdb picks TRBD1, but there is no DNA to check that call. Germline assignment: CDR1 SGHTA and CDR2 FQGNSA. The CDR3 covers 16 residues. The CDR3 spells CASSLRQGGISSPLHF.

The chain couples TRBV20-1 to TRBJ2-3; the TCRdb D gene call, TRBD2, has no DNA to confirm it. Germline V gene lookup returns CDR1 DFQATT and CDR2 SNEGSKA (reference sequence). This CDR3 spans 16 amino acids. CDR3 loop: CSAPNQKAGGADTQYF.

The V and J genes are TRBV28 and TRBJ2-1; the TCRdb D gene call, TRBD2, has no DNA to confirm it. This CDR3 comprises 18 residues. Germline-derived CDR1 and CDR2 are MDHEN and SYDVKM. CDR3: CASSTRRGLAGGYNEQFF. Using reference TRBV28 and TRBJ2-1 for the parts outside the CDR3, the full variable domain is DVKVTQSSRYLVKRTGEKVFLECVQDMDHENMFWYRQDPGLGLRLIYFSYDVKMKEKGDIPEGYSVSREKKERFSLILESASTNQTSMYLCASSTRRGLAGGYNEQFFGPGTRLTVL.

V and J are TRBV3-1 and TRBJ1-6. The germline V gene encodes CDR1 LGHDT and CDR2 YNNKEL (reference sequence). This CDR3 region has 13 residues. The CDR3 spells CASSQWVVSPLHF. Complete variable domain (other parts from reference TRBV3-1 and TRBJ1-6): DTAVSQTPKYLVTQMGNDKSIKCEQNLGHDTMYWYKQDSKKFLKIMFSYNNKELIINETVPNRFSPKSPDKAHLNLHINSLELGDSAVYFCASSQWVVSPLHFGNGTRLTVT.

The CDR3 spells CSARDDRRGILVGGELFF. This chain uses TRBV20-1 with TRBJ2-2; with no DNA, the TCRdb D assignment of TRBD1 cannot be verified. This CDR3 has 18 amino acids. Germline values: CDR1 DFQATT, CDR2 SNEGSKA (reference sequence).

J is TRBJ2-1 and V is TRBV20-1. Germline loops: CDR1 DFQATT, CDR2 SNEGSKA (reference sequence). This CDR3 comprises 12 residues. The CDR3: CSASGRVSEQFF.

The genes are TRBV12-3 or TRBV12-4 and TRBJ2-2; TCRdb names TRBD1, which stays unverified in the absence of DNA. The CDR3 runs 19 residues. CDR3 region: CASNPGGLRGTANTGELFF.

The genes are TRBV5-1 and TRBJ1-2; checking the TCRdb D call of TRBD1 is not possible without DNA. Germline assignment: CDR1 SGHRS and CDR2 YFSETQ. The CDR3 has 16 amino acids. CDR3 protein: CASSLSIVQGALGYTF.

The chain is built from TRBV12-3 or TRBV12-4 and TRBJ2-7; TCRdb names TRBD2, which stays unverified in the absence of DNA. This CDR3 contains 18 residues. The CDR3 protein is CASSSKLRASGELGEQYF.

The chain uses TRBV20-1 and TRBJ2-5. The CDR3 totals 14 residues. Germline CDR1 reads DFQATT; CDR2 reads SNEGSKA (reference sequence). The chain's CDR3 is CSAVSILGQETQYF.

The CDR3 protein is CASSLDYGVGEATQYF. The V and J genes are TRBV7-3 and TRBJ2-5; TCRdb calls TRBD2, which cannot be checked without DNA. The germline V gene encodes CDR1 SGHTA and CDR2 FQGTGA. There are 16 residues in the CDR3. Together with reference TRBV7-3 and TRBJ2-5, the CDR3 gives the full variable domain: GAGVSQTPSNKVTEKGKYVELRCDPISGHTALYWYRQSLGQGPEFLIYFQGTGAADDSGLPNDRFFAVRPEGSVSTLKIQRTERGDSAVYLCASSLDYGVGEATQYFGPGTRLLVL.

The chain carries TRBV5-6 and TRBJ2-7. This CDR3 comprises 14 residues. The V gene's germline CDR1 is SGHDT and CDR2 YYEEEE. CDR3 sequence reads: CASSLEMPSYEQYF.

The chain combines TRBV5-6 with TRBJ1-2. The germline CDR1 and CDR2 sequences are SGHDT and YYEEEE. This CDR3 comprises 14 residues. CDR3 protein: CASSLQGPYYGYTF.

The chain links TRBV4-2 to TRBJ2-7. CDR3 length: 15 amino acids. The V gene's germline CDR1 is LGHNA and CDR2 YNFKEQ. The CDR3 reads CASSQAARTDYEQYF.

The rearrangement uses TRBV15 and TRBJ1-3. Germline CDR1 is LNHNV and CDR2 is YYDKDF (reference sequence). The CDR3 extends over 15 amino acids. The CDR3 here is CATSRSGEAGNTIYF. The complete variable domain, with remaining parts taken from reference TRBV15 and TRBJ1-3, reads DAMVIQNPRYQVTQFGKPVTLSCSQTLNHNVMYWYQQKSSQAPKLLFHYYDKDFNNEADTPDNFQSRRPNTSFCFLDIRSPGLGDTAMYLCATSRSGEAGNTIYFGEGSWLTVV.

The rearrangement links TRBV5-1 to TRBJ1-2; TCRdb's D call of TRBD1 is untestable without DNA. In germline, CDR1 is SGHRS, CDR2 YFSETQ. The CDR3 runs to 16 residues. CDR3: CASSLVGQTTMGGYTF.

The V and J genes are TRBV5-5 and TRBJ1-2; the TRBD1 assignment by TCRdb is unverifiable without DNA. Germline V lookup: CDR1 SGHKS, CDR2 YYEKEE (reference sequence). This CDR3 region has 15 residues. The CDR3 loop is CASSLGTGKRYGYTF.